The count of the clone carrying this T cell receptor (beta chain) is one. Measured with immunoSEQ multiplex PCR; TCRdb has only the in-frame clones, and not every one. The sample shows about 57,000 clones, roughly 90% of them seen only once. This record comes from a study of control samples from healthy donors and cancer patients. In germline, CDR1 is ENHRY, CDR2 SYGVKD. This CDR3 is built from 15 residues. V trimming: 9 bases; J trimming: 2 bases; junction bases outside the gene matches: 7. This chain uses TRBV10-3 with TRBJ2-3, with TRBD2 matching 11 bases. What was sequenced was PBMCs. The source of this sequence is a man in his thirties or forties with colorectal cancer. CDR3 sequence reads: CAISGTSGYTDTQYF. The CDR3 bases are TGTGCCATATCCGGGACTAGCGGCTACACAGATACGCAGTATTTT.